This T cell receptor beta chain was captured by sequencing in a study of T cells after yellow fever vaccination. CDR3 length: 13 residues. Trimming took off 5 bases at V and 3 bases at J, with 11 bases between the two ends. Germline values: CDR1 DFQATT, CDR2 SNEGSKA (reference sequence). About this clonotype: Its antigen is unknown.

TCRdb fed the 5' RACE reads into MiXCR, producing one record per CDR3 protein. This sample has roughly 320,000 distinct CDR3 sequences, with approximately 12% found just once. The study's findings and limits: Contamination of FACS-sorted repertoires by abundant clonotypes from the bulk population could occur. Subsequent to the booster, the majority of primary-vaccination clones reappeared (approximately 95% CD4, more than 70% CD8).

The sample here was CD4+ T cells sorted from PBMCs, taken 45 days after the yellow fever booster vaccination. The chain uses TRBV20-1 and TRBJ1-3; D gene uncertain. The TCR originated in a man younger than 35 who received the YFV17D yellow fever vaccine. The CDR3 coding sequence is TGCAGTGCTCAGAAGGACGGTGGAAACACCATATATTTT. Protein sequence: CSAQKDGGNTIYF.